This TCR beta chain was identified during a study of CD8 T cells in ankylosing spondylitis. As to this clonotype: The antigen is unknown.

TCRdb processed the 5' RACE reads anew with MiXCR; each CDR3 protein has one entry. Seen here are roughly 190,000 distinct CDR3 sequences, roughly 12% observed once, and the top ten hold about 15%. Study observations and caveats: Clones linked to the disease showed a CD8+ phenotype. They occurred at relatively low frequencies in peripheral blood. There was reportedly significant enrichment of clones that were disease-linked in matched ankylosing spondylitis synovial fluid.

After removal of 1 base from V and 9 bases from J, the junction contained 3 bases not matched to a gene. This CDR3 has 15 amino acids. The germline CDR1 and CDR2 sequences are DFQATT and SNEGSKA (reference sequence). This receptor was identified in a male donor with ankylosing spondylitis or in good health (not recorded which). Sequencing was performed on blood, either unsorted or a sorted T cell fraction (not recorded which). V and J are TRBV20-1 and TRBJ2-1; 16 bases align to TRBD2. The CDR3 DNA reads as TGCAGTGCTAGAGGCGGGACTAGCGGGAGGGTTGAGCAGTTCTTC. It is translated as CSARGGTSGRVEQFF.